This T cell receptor beta chain was captured in a study of shared clonotypes between healthy human individuals (dated by TCRdb to 2019 to 2021). Regarding the study in general: A couple of women and three men aged 18 to 49 years were included in the cohort. For each donor, CD4 naive and CD4 memory were each run on three plates, CD8 naive on two plates, and CD8 memory on one plate. The study deeply sequenced blood TCR repertoires of roughly five healthy adults to estimate repertoire size and the extent of clonotype sharing between individuals. To increase sequencing depth and limit assay-specific biases, different laboratories used diverse techniques to prepare libraries and sequence TCR repertoires. Leukapheresis yielded between about 0.8 and 8.9 billion PBMCs per donor. Results the study describes overall, beyond this receptor: Incomplete sequencing was indicated by rarefaction of sorted-subset datasets, despite the large sequencing depth. Higher generation probabilities were observed for clonotypes shared by all four sorted-subset donors than for non-shared clonotypes. Sampling was restricted to blood, and TCR repertoires in tissue are likely to differ from TCR repertoires in blood. Naive subsets generally had larger estimated clonotype richness than memory subsets did. Sharing across a handful of donors was observed for around 5% of naive CD4, 3% to 3.5% of naive CD8, over 2% of memory CD4, and around 0.42% of memory CD8 clonotypes. Because the study included a small number of donors, the genetic and exposure-history diversity represented was limited. Pairwise subsampling indicated that sequencing depth was expected to affect the degree of clonotype sharing among donors.

The CDR3 holds 14 amino acids from the cysteine to the phenylalanine. The only DNA kept is the CDR3, 42 bases in frame from the first base. V loses 2 bases at its end and J loses 4 bases; junction bases beyond the gene matches: 4. CDR1 and CDR2 (SGHRS, YFSETQ) derive from the germline V gene. Healthy HIV-negative adults with no recently reported acute infections or vaccinations were included as donors. Only Caucasian adults living in Nashville, Tennessee, USA were represented among the donors. CD4+ T cells were enriched through magnetic negative selection, after which naive cells were positively selected on CD45RA and the remaining negative fraction served as the memory subset. Blood was obtained by leukapheresis, after which PBMCs were separated by Ficoll-Histopaque density gradient centrifugation and cryopreserved in liquid nitrogen vapor phase. Analytical flow cytometry was used to check the purity and quantity of each magnetically sorted T cell population. Genomic DNA was isolated from each sorted fraction and quantified by UV absorbance on a Nanodrop 2000c.

To note about this clone: Its target antigen remains unknown. Per-base qualities were not stored, and no clone one base away is much larger. Other DNA sequences in this specimen translate into the identical CDR3.

TCR CDR3 regions were amplified from genomic DNA by multiplex PCR using the deep immunoSEQ assay. For each cell subset, the extracted genomic DNA was distributed evenly across all wells of several immunoSEQ 96-well plates, and each plate served as one replicate. For sorted subsets, each replicate PCR was loaded with roughly 190 ng genomic DNA, equivalent to 25,000 to 35,000 T cell genomes. Purified libraries were quantified with a Qubit 3.0 fluorometer, sized on a Bioanalyzer 2100, and re-quantified with the KAPA Library Quantification kit. A separate single-read 150-cycle Illumina NextSeq 550 flow cell was used to sequence each immunoSEQ 96-well plate. The authors' analysis ran thus. Because the immunoSEQ output held only junctional sequences and lacked quality scores, the filtering could not match the filtering applied to full-length reads. To assign V/J genes and CDR3, sequences were annotated against IMGT germline references using PyIR, a Python wrapper for IgBLAST v1.9. Reads were filtered out if the reads had weak V/J assignments (E-value above 1e-6), no CDR3, stop codons, out-of-frame junctions, or ambiguous translated residues. V3J clonotypes were defined by identical inferred V gene, J gene, and CDR3 amino acid sequence. The percentage overlap between two repertoires was calculated by dividing the number of shared unique clonotypes by the size of the smaller repertoire. Three approaches were used to assess repertoire richness: RTK rarefaction, the Chao1 estimator, and Recon v2.1 estimates of unobserved clonotypes. Generation probabilities for all TCRbeta clonotypes obtained by the gDNA method from a handful of donors were computed using OLGA. TCRdb re-hosts the immuneACCESS table, in-frame sequences only. Its copies lack some clones; in the studies checked, an unresolved V gene accounts for under half of them, and the cause for the rest is not known. V and J calls and clone size come straight from that table; D and trimming were deduced from the DNA. The table for this sample lists 2,500,000 or so clones; roughly nine tenths of them were counted only once. 0.11% to 0.15% of the sample is taken by the ten largest.

The sample comprised naive CD4+ T cells sorted from blood. The meaning of the sample's cell subset or site label: CD45RA+ positively selected. The clonotype originates from a man between 18 and 35 years old in good health. The sequence is built from TRBV5-1 and TRBJ1-2; 8 central bases correspond to TRBD1. In nucleotide form, the sequence is TGCGCCAGCAGCTTAGGACAGGGAGTCTATGGCTACACCTTC. Its protein is CASSLGQGVYGYTF. Reference TRBV5-1 and TRBJ1-2 genes cover what lies past the CDR3, so the full variable domain is KAGVTQTPRYLIKTRGQQVTLSCSPISGHRSVSWYQQTPGQGLQFLFEYFSETQRNKGNFPGRFSGRQFSNSRSEMNVSTLELGDSALYLCASSLGQGVYGYTFGSGTRLTVV.